These T cell receptor beta chains were read from a single sample in a study of cytomegalovirus exposure and HLA in healthy donors. Using immunoSEQ multiplex PCR, the repertoire was profiled, and TCRdb retains in-frame clones only, with some absent. This repertoire comprises roughly 120,000 clones; its ten largest clones make up around 2.2%. Sequencing was done on a sample of PBMCs. These receptors were collected from a man aged 40-50 years in good health and CMV-seronegative. Both conserved end residues are part of each CDR3. D genes are given only for firm matches.

v_gene	j_gene	d_gene	CDR3nt	CDR3aa
TRBV29-1	TRBJ2-1	TRBD1	TGCAGCGTCCTGACAGGGTCCTACAATGAGCAGTTCTTC	CSVLTGSYNEQFF
TRBV27	TRBJ2-2	-	TGTGCCAGCAGACGAGAGTCCGGGGAGCTGTTTTTT	CASRRESGELFF
TRBV28	TRBJ2-7	TRBD2	TGTGCCAGCAGCCCCGCTAGCGGGAGTCCCCTCTCCTACGAGCAGTACTTC	CASSPASGSPLSYEQYF
TRBV19	TRBJ2-2	-	TGTGCCAGTAGCCCCCTGAGGACCGGGGAGCTGTTTTTT	CASSPLRTGELFF
TRBV5-1	TRBJ2-3	TRBD2	TGCGCCAGCAGCTCGGGAGCGGGATTCAGCACAGATACGCAGTATTTT	CASSSGAGFSTDTQYF
TRBV18	TRBJ2-7	TRBD2	TGTGCCAGCTCACCAACAGGTTTTGCGGGAGGCTCCTACGAGCAGTACTTC	CASSPTGFAGGSYEQYF
TRBV19	TRBJ2-1	-	TGTGCCAGTAGTATAGGAGGCTACAATGAGCAGTTCTTC	CASSIGGYNEQFF
TRBV2	TRBJ2-5	-	TGTGCCAGCAGTGAAGCGACAGGCGCAGGGACCCAGTACTTC	CASSEATGAGTQYF
TRBV4-3	TRBJ1-5	-	TGCGCCAGCAGCCAAGTAGTTGGGGCGTTGGGCAATCAGCCCCAGCATTTT	CASSQVVGALGNQPQHF
TRBV10-1	TRBJ2-2	-	TGCGCCAGCAGTACACAGGGCCTCAGGAACACCGGGGAGCTGTTTTTT	CASSTQGLRNTGELFF
TRBV9	TRBJ2-1	-	TGTGCCAGCAGCAGATCTGTGAGCGGAGTAGAGCAGTTCTTC	CASSRSVSGVEQFF
TRBV4-3	TRBJ2-7	TRBD2	TGCGCCAGCAGCCAATTGGCGGCTAGCGGGAGCTACGAGCAGTACTTC	CASSQLAASGSYEQYF
TRBV5-5	TRBJ1-4	-	TGTGCCAGCAGCTTGGTAGGGGCGGGGGAAAAACTGTTTTTT	CASSLVGAGEKLFF
TRBV10-1	TRBJ1-1	-	TGCGCCAGCAGTGAAACAGGTTGGACTGAAGCTTTCTTT	CASSETGWTEAFF
TRBV13	TRBJ2-7	-	TGTGCCAGCAGCCCGGGACTGGAGAACTACGAGCAGTACTTC	CASSPGLENYEQYF
TRBV29-1	TRBJ2-1	-	TGCAGCGTTGAGGTTGGCACCCGTGAGCAGTTCTTC	CSVEVGTREQFF
TRBV5-5	TRBJ1-2	TRBD1	TGTGCCAGCAGCCCGGGACAGGGGTCCTATGGCTACACCTTC	CASSPGQGSYGYTF
TRBV27	TRBJ2-7	TRBD1	TGTGCCAGCAGTACCCGGAGGACAGGGGCAGAGGCAGTGACCGAGCAGTACTTC	CASSTRRTGAEAVTEQYF
TRBV6-1	TRBJ1-5	-	TGTGCCAGCAGTAAACAGGGTAGCAATCAGCCCCAGCATTTT	CASSKQGSNQPQHF
TRBV6-1	TRBJ2-7	TRBD2	TGTGCCAGCAGTTATAGCGGGGTCTCCTACGAGCAGTACTTC	CASSYSGVSYEQYF
TRBV5-4	TRBJ2-1	-	TGTGCCAGCAGCGCGGCTGGTTCCTACAATGAGCAGTTCTTC	CASSAAGSYNEQFF
TRBV5-1	TRBJ2-5	TRBD1	TGCGCCAGCGCGCGGTCGACAGGGGTCCAAGAGACCCAGTACTTC	CASARSTGVQETQYF
TRBV7-9	TRBJ1-2	-	TGTGCCAGCAGCTTAGCGCTAAAGGCGGTCACCTTC	CASSLALKAVTF